A selection of T cell receptor beta chains follows, all from one sample in a study of tumor and adjacent non-tumor tissue in lung cancer. TCRdb used MiXCR to reprocess the multiplex PCR reads, holding one entry per CDR3 protein. This table has around 200,000 distinct CDR3 sequences, 71% appearing once. The sequenced material came from lung tumor tissue. These receptors were collected from a man aged 55 to 70 with non-small cell lung cancer. CDR3s leave out the opening cysteine and the closing phenylalanine or tryptophan. The listing skips clone size in some rows; elsewhere it reads once, few, many or a size class.

V	J	size	CDR3
TRBV20-1	TRBJ1-5	.	SARAGTGHSNQPQH
TRBV11-2	TRBJ2-3	.	SSSKQGALTTDTQY
TRBV20-1	TRBJ2-7	.	SAPLFGTPSDEHY
TRBV20-1	TRBJ1-4	.	SVTSTGVSENLF
TRBV20-1	TRBJ2-3	.	SAPHRGRGTDTQY
TRBV6-5	TRBJ2-7	once	ASSLGTAIREQY
TRBV5-4	TRBJ2-5	.	AGSPSAGRVEETQY
TRBV4-3	TRBJ2-6	.	ASSREAVSGANAPT
TRBV6-6	TRBJ2-2	few	ASSRSRAGSGTGELF
TRBV7-9	TRBJ2-2	.	ASSLAGTEISGELF
TRBV20-1	TRBJ2-2	.	SAYHPGSSGKAVSGELF
TRBV24-1	TRBJ2-1	few	ATSPQGSSYNEQF
TRBV10-3	TRBJ2-3	.	ATRLGLNTDTQY
TRBV12-3/TRBV12-4	TRBJ1-6	.	ASSYDRGGNSPLH
TRBV11-2	TRBJ2-5	.	AISLILTGETQY
TRBV12-3/TRBV12-4	.	.	ASSFSGSQPQY
TRBV12-3/TRBV12-4	TRBJ1-5	once	ASSLPGGNQPQH
TRBV6-5	TRBJ2-7	.	TSRNPGLGNEQY
TRBV29-1	TRBJ2-2	.	SVQTATGEFL
TRBV5-4	TRBJ2-7	few	ASSSAPGAGWDEQY